One sample yielded the 32 T cell receptor beta chains listed below, sequenced in a study of T-cell reconstitution after alpha-beta-depleted transplantation in children (dated by TCRdb to about 2016). Libraries were made using PCR. This sample was sequenced with an Illumina HiSeq 2500. TCR library preparation used molecular barcoding, with unique molecular identifiers applied to normalize quantification of the TCRbeta repertoire. The raw public data were reprocessed by TCRdb itself: fastp quality trimming at Q25, MiXCR clonotype calling, in-frame beta chains only. When rows share a CDR3 protein, they turn into one entry using the most common DNA and genes. The sample yields about 240,000 distinct CDR3 sequences; about 26% were counted once. 2.6% of the sample belongs to the ten largest clones. Taken with the paper, the label for treatment or condition translates to: allogeneic hematopoietic cell transplantation with graft depleted of TCRalphabeta T cells and CD19 B cells.

The sequencing here drew on PBMCs, taken before TCRalphabeta/CD19-depleted stem cell transplant. These receptors were collected from a girl aged 2-9 years with Fanconi anemia, due to receive a stem cell transplant.

This chain links TRBV20-1 with TRBJ2-7; D unresolved. Trimming shortened V by 7 bases and J by 2 bases, and 12 bases separated the two germline ends. The length of the CDR3 is 12 residues. CDR1 is DFQATT, CDR2 SNEGSKA, per germline (reference sequence). DNA of the CDR3: TGCAGTGTCCGCTACGGACCCTACGAGCAGTACTTC. Translation: CSVRYGPYEQYF.

This clonotype was observed many times. The V and J genes are TRBV12-3 or TRBV12-4 and TRBJ2-2; 8 bases fit TRBD2. The CDR3 runs to 18 residues. Germline trimming cut 5 bases from V and 3 bases from J; bases unmatched to any gene: 14. The CDR3 DNA reads as TGTGCCAGCAGTACTAGCGGCAATCTCCCCCCCTACACCGGGGAGCTGTTTTTT. This gives the protein CASSTSGNLPPYTGELFF.

This clonotype was recorded at least ten times. The chain combines TRBV20-1 with TRBJ1-4; D is unclear. Per germline, CDR1 DFQATT and CDR2 SNEGSKA (reference sequence). V lost 3 bases, J lost 7 bases, and 21 bases lay in between. The CDR3 totals 16 residues. The CDR3 loop is CSASAIPKGGVEKLFF. CDR3 bases: TGCAGTGCTAGCGCCATCCCCAAGGGTGGTGTTGAAAAACTGTTTTTT.

In its sample, this clonotype was seen many times. V usage is TRBV27 and J usage is TRBJ2-7; D perhaps matches TRBD1 (6 bases). V was cut by 4 bases and J by 1 base, with 8 bases left in between. Germline CDR1 and CDR2: MNHEY and SMNVEV (reference sequence). The CDR3 sequence is 13 residues long. The CDR3 DNA reads TGTGCCAGCAGTTCAGGGGTTTCCTACGAGCAGTACTTC. Encoded protein: CASSSGVSYEQYF.

This clonotype was observed at least ten times. The rearrangement uses TRBV20-1 and TRBJ2-3; no clear D. This CDR3 has 11 amino acids. Germline V gives CDR1 DFQATT, CDR2 SNEGSKA (reference sequence). Trimming shortened V by 3 bases and J by 4 bases, and 5 bases separated the two germline ends. The CDR3 reads CSASLADTQYF. CDR3 in DNA: TGCAGTGCTAGTCTTGCAGATACGCAGTATTTT.

This clonotype was detected only a few times. The V call is TRBV20-1, the J call TRBJ2-4; 12 positions agree with TRBD2. Per germline, CDR1 DFQATT and CDR2 SNEGSKA (reference sequence). This CDR3 is built from 16 residues. Trimming cost V 3 bases and J 8 bases; bases outside gene matches: 11. The CDR3, as DNA: TGCAGTGCTAGCGGACTAGCGGGACAGCGGGGAGACATTCAGTACTTC. Translated: CSASGLAGQRGDIQYF.

This clonotype was seen only a few times. The chain has TRBV5-1 and TRBJ2-3; TRBD2 aligns across 14 bases. CDR1 and CDR2 (germline): SGHRS, YFSETQ. This CDR3 contains 16 residues. The ends lost 3 bases at V and 6 bases at J; junction bases unmatched: 6. Here the CDR3 reads CASSWRLAGGEDTQYF. As DNA, the CDR3 is TGCGCCAGCAGCTGGAGACTAGCGGGGGGGGAGGATACGCAGTATTTT.

This clonotype was seen only a few times. DNA of the CDR3: TGTGCCAGCAGCTTTCGTAATCTTGCGGGAGAGAGCAATGAGCAGTTCTTC. This gives the protein CASSFRNLAGESNEQFF. J is TRBJ2-1 and V is TRBV11-2; 7 bases map to TRBD2. Germline values: CDR1 SGHAT, CDR2 FQNNGV. V shed 3 bases, J shed 6 bases, and the junction held 14 bases outside the gene matches. This CDR3 comprises 17 residues.

The table lists this clonotype with many counts. The genes are TRBV12-3 or TRBV12-4 and TRBJ2-3, with 7 bases that match TRBD1. J lost 6 bases, V lost 9 bases, and 9 bases had no gene match. The CDR3 is 13 residues long. CDR3 coding DNA: TGTGCCAGTCTTGCTGGGACAGTCGATACGCAGTATTTT. Its translation: CASLAGTVDTQYF.

The chain has TRBV29-1 and TRBJ2-2, with D unresolved. This CDR3 is built from 12 residues. Germline V gene data show CDR1 as SQVTM and CDR2 as ANQGSEA. Trimming removed 4 bases at V and 4 bases at J, with 7 bases between. The CDR3 region has the DNA TGCAGCGTTGGACTGGTCACCGGGGAGCTGTTTTTT. This sequence encodes CSVGLVTGELFF.

This clonotype was counted ten times or more. This sequence joins TRBV29-1 and TRBJ2-7; D could derive from TRBD1 or TRBD2 (6 bases each). This CDR3 region has 13 residues. The V end lost 7 bases, the J end lost 0 bases, and 13 bases lay between the germline ends. From germline, CDR1 is SQVTM and CDR2 ANQGSEA. The CDR3 DNA reads TGCAGCGGGAGGGGGACAACCTCCTACGAGCAGTACTTC. Its protein product is CSGRGTTSYEQYF.

This chain joins TRBV29-1 and TRBJ2-3; possibly TRBD1 for D (6 bases). Deletions cut 6 bases from V and 4 bases from J, with 11 bases between. The CDR3 loop spans 12 amino acids. CDR1 and CDR2 (germline): SQVTM, ANQGSEA. CDR3: CSVRRTADTQYF. The CDR3 region has the DNA TGCAGCGTGAGAAGGACAGCAGATACGCAGTATTTT.

The rearrangement links TRBV20-1 to TRBJ2-1; TRBD2 aligns across 11 bases. J lost 5 bases, V lost 0 bases, and 18 bases had no gene match. The germline CDR1 and CDR2 sequences are DFQATT and SNEGSKA (reference sequence). This CDR3 contains 20 residues. CDR3: CSARDPEELAGVDRDNEQFF. CDR3 nucleotides: TGCAGTGCTAGAGACCCGGAGGAACTAGCGGGGGTAGACCGCGACAATGAGCAGTTCTTC.

CDR3 bases: TGTGCCAGCAGTGTTAATTGCTGGAGGTCAGGCGGCAATCAGCCCCAGCATTTT. It codes for CASSVNCWRSGGNQPQHF. The rearrangement uses TRBV25-1 and TRBJ1-5; no reliable D call. V gave up 4 bases and J gave up 2 bases, with 21 bases separating them. CDR1 MGHDK and CDR2 SYGVNS come from the germline V gene. This CDR3 spans 18 amino acids.

This clonotype turned up a few times. The chain combines TRBV12-3 or TRBV12-4 with TRBJ2-1; 7 nucleotides match TRBD1. Trimming cost V 1 base and J 6 bases; bases outside gene matches: 3. This CDR3 is 14 amino acids long. The CDR3 reads CASSLGDRTNEQFF. CDR3 nucleotide sequence: TGTGCCAGCAGTTTAGGGGACAGAACCAATGAGCAGTTCTTC.

This clonotype was seen a handful of times. The V and J genes are TRBV7-6 and TRBJ2-2, with D possibly being TRBD2 (6 bases). V was trimmed by 1 base and J by 4 bases, leaving 13 bases between them. CDR3 length: 16 residues. Germline CDR1 reads SGHVS; CDR2 reads FNYEAQ. This chain's CDR3 is CASSLVAGSITGELFF. In DNA form, the CDR3 reads TGTGCCAGCAGCTTAGTTGCGGGAAGCATCACCGGGGAGCTGTTTTTT.

This clonotype was seen only a few times. V is TRBV4-1 and J is TRBJ2-3; 11 bases fit TRBD2. CDR1 and CDR2 (germline): MGHRA, YSYEKL. This CDR3 region has 17 residues. V lost 2 bases, J lost 5 bases, and 9 bases stayed unmatched. CDR3 sequence reads: CASSQIGTSGLLDTQYF. For the CDR3, the DNA is TGCGCCAGCAGCCAAATTGGGACTAGCGGTCTTCTAGATACGCAGTATTTT.

The table lists this clonotype with many counts. V and J are TRBV15 and TRBJ2-1; TRBD1 agrees at 7 bases. The J segment lost 3 bases and the V segment lost 3 bases, leaving 2 bases of the junction unmatched. Looked up from germline, CDR1 is LNHNV and CDR2 is YYDKDF (reference sequence). The CDR3 is made up of 14 amino acids. In DNA, the CDR3 is TGTGCCACCAGCAGTAGGACAGGCTACAATGAGCAGTTCTTC. Translation: CATSSRTGYNEQFF.

This clonotype has only a few counts. The chain employs TRBV7-6 and TRBJ2-3; TRBD2 matches 14 bases. The trim removed 6 bases at V and 3 bases at J, leaving 5 bases unmatched. Germline CDR1 reads SGHVS; CDR2 reads FNYEAQ. This CDR3 contains 16 residues. The CDR3 loop is CASSSGLAGGTDTQYF. The CDR3 bases are TGTGCCAGCAGTTCTGGACTAGCGGGGGGTACAGATACGCAGTATTTT. Full variable domain (outside the CDR3, taken from reference TRBV7-6 and TRBJ2-3): GAGVSQSPRYKVTKRGQDVALRCDPISGHVSLYWYRQALGQGPEFLTYFNYEAQQDKSGLPNDRFSAERPEGSISTLTIQRTEQRDSAMYRCASSSGLAGGTDTQYFGPGTRLTVL.

This chain links TRBV20-1 with TRBJ2-2; TRBD2 agrees at 8 bases. The V and J ends lost 2 bases and 8 bases, in that order; junction bases with no gene match: 7. Germline V gives CDR1 DFQATT, CDR2 SNEGSKA (reference sequence). CDR3 length equals 14 residues. The DNA of the CDR3 is TGCAGTGCTAGAACCGGGGGGGCAGCTGGGGAGCTGTTTTTT. As protein: CSARTGGAAGELFF.

The sample holds many counts of this clonotype. The chain uses TRBV7-2 and TRBJ2-1; 10 positions match TRBD2. CDR3 size: 15 residues. With V trimmed by 5 bases and J by 3 bases, 4 bases remained unmatched. Germline CDR1 reads SGHTA; CDR2 reads FQGNSA. The CDR3 DNA reads as TGTGCCAGCAGCGTACTAGCGGGGAACTACAATGAGCAGTTCTTC. Translation: CASSVLAGNYNEQFF.

This clonotype was found a few times. The chain combines TRBV29-1 with TRBJ1-1; TRBD1 is a possible D gene (5 bases). The germline CDR1 and CDR2 sequences are SQVTM and ANQGSEA. V was trimmed by 3 bases and J by 1 base, leaving 9 bases between them. The CDR3 has 13 amino acids. As DNA, the CDR3 is TGCAGCGTTGACCTTGACAGGAACACTGAAGCTTTCTTT. Residues: CSVDLDRNTEAFF.

In this sample, this clonotype turned up many times. The rearrangement links TRBV10-3 to TRBJ1-1; D may be TRBD1 (6 bases). The CDR3 has 13 residues. The V and J ends lost 6 bases and 2 bases respectively, with 10 bases between them. Germline V gene data show CDR1 as ENHRY and CDR2 as SYGVKD. This chain's CDR3 is CAIRQGFNTEAFF. CDR3 sequence (DNA): TGTGCCATCAGGCAGGGGTTCAACACTGAAGCTTTCTTT.

This clonotype has just a few counts. V usage is TRBV20-1 and J usage is TRBJ2-7; tentative D call: TRBD2 (5 bases). The CDR3 loop spans 15 amino acids. The V end lost 0 bases, the J end lost 2 bases, and 14 bases lay between the germline ends. Germline V lookup: CDR1 DFQATT, CDR2 SNEGSKA (reference sequence). Here the CDR3 DNA reads TGCAGTGCTAGAGACCGAACTAGATCCGCCTACGAGCAGTACTTC. Its protein is CSARDRTRSAYEQYF.

This clonotype was counted between two and nine times. V usage is TRBV6-1 and J usage is TRBJ1-5; D not resolved. V lost 1 base and J lost 4, with 5 bases in between. The length of the CDR3 is 13 residues. Germline loops: CDR1 MNHNS, CDR2 SASEGT. The CDR3 loop reads CASSEVANQPQHF. The CDR3 region has the DNA TGTGCCAGCAGTGAAGTAGCGAATCAGCCCCAGCATTTT.

This clonotype was counted between two and nine times. The chain carries TRBV4-2 and TRBJ2-7; TRBD1 is a possible D gene (6 bases). In germline, CDR1 is LGHNA, CDR2 YNFKEQ. V lost 3 bases to trimming and J lost 2 bases, with 17 bases between them. CDR3 length: 16 residues. The CDR3 sequence: CASSHPQGSQPYEQYF. CDR3 DNA sequence: TGTGCCAGCAGCCACCCACAGGGTTCCCAACCCTACGAGCAGTACTTC.

The chain employs TRBV11-2 and TRBJ2-1; the match to TRBD2 covers 8 bases. Trimming at V came to 3 bases and at J to 3 bases, leaving 7 bases not matched to a gene. The CDR3 contains 16 residues. Germline CDR1 SGHAT, CDR2 FQNNGV. The CDR3 loop reads CASSFKAGVVYNEQFF. The CDR3 DNA follows: TGTGCCAGCAGCTTTAAAGCGGGGGTGGTCTACAATGAGCAGTTCTTC. Variable domain in full (rest from reference TRBV11-2 and TRBJ2-1): EAGVAQSPRYKIIEKRQSVAFWCNPISGHATLYWYQQILGQGPKLLIQFQNNGVVDDSQLPKDRFSAERLKGVDSTLKIQPAKLEDSAVYLCASSFKAGVVYNEQFFGPGTRLTVL.

This clonotype was detected only a few times. The rearrangement uses TRBV28 and TRBJ1-1; perhaps TRBD1 as D (6 bases). CDR3 length equals 12 residues. Trimming shortened V by 0 bases and J by 10 bases, and 9 bases separated the two germline ends. CDR1 and CDR2 from the germline V gene are MDHEN and SYDVKM. The CDR3 bases are TGTGCCAGCAGTTTATGGGACAGTTCAGCTTTCTTT. This gives the protein CASSLWDSSAFF.

This sequence joins TRBV29-1 and TRBJ2-1; 7 bases line up with TRBD2. Germline lookup yields CDR1 SQVTM and CDR2 ANQGSEA. V gave up 2 bases and J gave up 0 bases; unmatched junction bases: 4. This CDR3 has 15 residues. CDR3 in DNA: TGCAGCGTTGAAAGCGGGAAGAGCTCCTACAATGAGCAGTTCTTC. Amino acids: CSVESGKSSYNEQFF.

Only a few counts were recorded for this clonotype. The chain carries TRBV7-9 and TRBJ2-1; D gene uncertain. The CDR3 is 17 amino acids. Deletions cut 1 base from V and 0 bases from J, with 13 bases between. Germline V gives CDR1 SEHNR, CDR2 FQNEAQ (reference sequence). The CDR3 bases are TGTGCCAGCAGCTTAGTGTTTCAGTCCATCTCCTACAATGAGCAGTTCTTC. Protein sequence: CASSLVFQSISYNEQFF.

The chain is built from TRBV20-1 and TRBJ2-1; maybe TRBD2 (6 bases). The CDR3 consists of 16 residues. CDR1 and CDR2 (germline): DFQATT, SNEGSKA (reference sequence). Trimming cost V 0 bases and J 3 bases, with 15 bases left between them. CDR3 nucleotides: TGCAGTGCTAGAGATCGGGGCGGGATATACTACAATGAGCAGTTCTTC. Translated: CSARDRGGIYYNEQFF.

This clonotype came up many times. This rearrangement joins TRBV20-1 to TRBJ2-7; no reliable D call. The V and J ends lost 5 bases and 0 bases respectively, with 8 bases between them. There are 12 residues in the CDR3. Germline CDR1 and CDR2: DFQATT and SNEGSKA (reference sequence). CDR3 bases: TGCAGTGCTTCTTTATCCTCCTACGAGCAGTACTTC. Protein sequence: CSASLSSYEQYF.